The subject of this entry is one T cell receptor (beta chain). The antigen is not known. Researchers ran the PCR with 60 Vbeta and 13 Jbeta primers. As processed by the authors: The authors later counted 65 million to 90 million unique TCR beta chains, some 12 million of them shared. Libraries were prepared by immunoSEQ multiplex PCR; TCRdb keeps only in-frame clonotypes and omits some of them. V and J calls and clone size are those listed in that table; D and trimming were worked out from the DNA. The sample spans 220,000 or so clones; the ten largest clones claim over 0.95%. Participants comprised healthy donors of bone marrow. This record comes from a study of cytomegalovirus exposure and HLA in healthy donors. Study in general: Within an early data release were roughly 90 million unique TCRs drawn from HLA-typed donors. Whole-study results and caveats: Altogether, around 160 TCR beta chains were recorded as cytomegalovirus-associated.

The V gene's germline CDR1 is SNHLY and CDR2 FYNNEI. This CDR3 region has 12 residues. Trimming took 6 bases from V and 2 from J; bases not matched to a gene: 1. This chain uses TRBV2 with TRBJ2-7; TRBD2 agrees at 7 bases. Sequencing used PBMCs. The TCR originated in a girl between 2 and 10 years old in good health and CMV-seropositive. The CDR3, as DNA: TGTGCCAGCAGCGGGACTACCTACGAGCAGTACTTC. Translated, it gives CASSGTTYEQYF.